The 10 T cell receptor beta chains reported below all come from one sample, sequenced in a study of response to subunit inactivated influenza vaccine. Using its own MiXCR run on the RT-PCR reads, TCRdb lists one record per CDR3 protein. The sample includes about 700,000 distinct CDR3 sequences, approximately 14% of them seen just once. The material was PBMCs from blood, obtained about 13 days after vaccination. The source is a man over 45 who received an inactivated influenza vaccine.

J is TRBJ2-7 and V is TRBV7-3, with 7 bases identical to TRBD1. The CDR3 runs 15 residues. CDR1 and CDR2 (germline): SGHTA, FQGTGA. V was pared by 1 base and J by 4 bases, with 7 bases of the junction left unmatched. The CDR3 DNA reads as TGTGCCAGCAGCTTAAGTCAAGGGGGCATATACGAGCAGTACTTC. It translates to CASSLSQGGIYEQYF.

This clonotype was observed a few times. The chain is built from TRBV20-1 and TRBJ2-1; TRBD2 aligns across 8 bases. Per the germline V gene, CDR1 is DFQATT and CDR2 is SNEGSKA (reference sequence). The J segment lost 0 bases and the V segment lost 7 bases, leaving 8 bases of the junction unmatched. The CDR3 length is 15 residues. The CDR3 DNA reads as TGCAGTGGGAGTAGCGGGGCCTACTCCTACAATGAGCAGTTCTTC. Amino acids: CSGSSGAYSYNEQFF.

This clonotype showed up many times. The V call is TRBV5-1, the J call TRBJ2-1; D is unresolved. There are 12 residues in the CDR3. V gave up 2 bases and J gave up 6 bases, with 6 bases separating them. The germline gives CDR1 SGHRS, CDR2 YFSETQ. CDR3 residues: CASSFLGNEQFF. The CDR3 region has the DNA TGCGCCAGCAGCTTTTTGGGCAATGAGCAGTTCTTC.

This chain links TRBV2 with TRBJ2-1, with 9 bases aligning to TRBD2. V gave up 2 bases and J gave up 6 bases; unmatched junction bases: 5. Germline CDR1 and CDR2: SNHLY and FYNNEI. The CDR3 spans 15 residues. The CDR3 DNA is TGTGCCAGCAGTGAATCTAGCGGGACCCCCAATGAGCAGTTCTTC. As protein: CASSESSGTPNEQFF.

J is TRBJ2-5 and V is TRBV12-3 or TRBV12-4; D remains unclear. The V end was cut by 3 bases, the J end by 1 base, with 6 bases between. The CDR3 is 13 amino acids. The CDR3 sequence is CASSFYSQETQYF. The CDR3, as DNA: TGTGCCAGCAGTTTCTACAGCCAAGAGACCCAGTACTTC.

V usage is TRBV18 and J usage is TRBJ1-5; D gene ambiguous. CDR3 size: 14 residues. Germline V gene data show CDR1 as KGHSH and CDR2 as LQKENI. V dropped 8 bases and J dropped 4 bases, with 15 bases sitting between them. CDR3 loop: CASDMVGRNQPQHF. CDR3 in DNA: TGTGCCAGCGATATGGTAGGGCGGAATCAGCCCCAGCATTTT.

This clonotype was seen a handful of times. The CDR3 protein is CASSPGQQGPYEQYF. Written as DNA, the CDR3 is TGTGCCAGCAGTCCCGGTCAACAGGGGCCCTACGAGCAGTACTTC. The chain combines TRBV28 with TRBJ2-7, with 7 nucleotides matching TRBD1. The CDR3 spans 15 residues. Germline V gives CDR1 MDHEN, CDR2 SYDVKM. Germline trimming cut 5 bases from V and 2 bases from J; bases unmatched to any gene: 9.

The V call is TRBV6-2 or TRBV6-3, the J call TRBJ2-1; 10 bases agree with TRBD2. The J segment lost 7 bases and the V segment lost 4 bases, leaving 7 bases of the junction unmatched. The CDR3 is 15 residues long. CDR1 and CDR2 from the germline V gene are MNHEY and SVGEGT. The CDR3 DNA sequence: TGTGCCAGCAGTTTAAGCGGGGGGGCAGGGAATGAGCAGTTCTTC. Translating gives CASSLSGGAGNEQFF.

This clonotype was counted between two and nine times. J is TRBJ2-7 and V is TRBV6-2 or TRBV6-3; D unclear. The V gene lost 0 bases and the J gene lost 3 bases, with 9 bases spanning the gap. Per the germline V gene, CDR1 is MNHEY and CDR2 is SVGEGT. The CDR3 has 14 amino acids. CDR3 region: CASSYSGPGYEQYF. The CDR3 region has the DNA TGTGCCAGCAGTTACTCTGGGCCTGGCTACGAGCAGTACTTC.

The CDR3 DNA sequence: TGTGCCAGCAGCCAGATGACTAGCTACGGGGATGAGCAGTTCTTC. It encodes CASSQMTSYGDEQFF. The V and J genes are TRBV14 and TRBJ2-1; 7 bases agree with TRBD2. Germline V lookup: CDR1 SGHDN, CDR2 FVKESK. The CDR3 runs 15 residues. J was trimmed by 8 bases and V by 3 bases; bases with no gene match: 10.